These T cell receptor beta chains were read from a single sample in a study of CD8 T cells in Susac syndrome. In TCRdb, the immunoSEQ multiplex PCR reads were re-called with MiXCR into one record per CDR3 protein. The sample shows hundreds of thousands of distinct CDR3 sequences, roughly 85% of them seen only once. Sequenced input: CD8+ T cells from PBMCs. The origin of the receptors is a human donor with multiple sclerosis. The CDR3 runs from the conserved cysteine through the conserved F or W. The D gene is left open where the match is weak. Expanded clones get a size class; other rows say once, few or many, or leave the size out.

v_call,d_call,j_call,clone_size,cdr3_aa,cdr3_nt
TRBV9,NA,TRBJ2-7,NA,CASSGGTPEQYF,TGTGCCAGCAGCGGCGGGACCCCCGAGCAGTACTTC
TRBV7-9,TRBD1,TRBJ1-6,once,CASSSTGTGQSPLHF,TGTGCCAGCAGCTCTACCGGGACAGGGCAATCACCCCTCCACTTT
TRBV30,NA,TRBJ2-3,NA,CAWSWGTDTQYF,TGTGCCTGGAGTTGGGGCACAGATACGCAGTATTTT
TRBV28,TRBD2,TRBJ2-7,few,CASSFLTSGSWNEQYF,TGTGCCAGCAGTTTCCTTACTAGCGGGAGTTGGAACGAGCAGTACTTC
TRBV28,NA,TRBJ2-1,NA,CASPDAGYNEQFF,TGTGCCAGCCCCGACGCGGGGTACAATGAGCAGTTCTTC
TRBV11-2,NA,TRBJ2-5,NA,CASCKTRSQETQYF,TGTGCCAGCTGCAAAACTCGGTCCCAAGAGACCCAGTACTTC
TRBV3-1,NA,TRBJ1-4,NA,CASSQLTGIGEKLFF,TGTGCCAGCAGCCAACTTACAGGGATCGGAGAAAAACTGTTTTTT
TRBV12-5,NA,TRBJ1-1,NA,CASGFDLNTEAFF,TGTGCTAGTGGTTTTGATCTGAACACTGAAGCTTTCTTT
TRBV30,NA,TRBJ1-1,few,CAWSLTGTEAFF,TGTGCCTGGAGCTTAACCGGCACTGAAGCTTTCTTT
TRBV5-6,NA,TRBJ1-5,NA,CASSLAGAMLGNQPQHF,TGTGCCAGCAGCTTGGCCGGGGCTATGCTTGGCAATCAGCCCCAGCATTTT
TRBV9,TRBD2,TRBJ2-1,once,CASSVLAGVGYNEQFF,TGTGCCAGCAGCGTTTTAGCGGGAGTAGGCTACAATGAGCAGTTCTTC
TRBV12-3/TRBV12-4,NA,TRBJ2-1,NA,CATDRGSYNEQFF,TGTGCCACCGATCGCGGGTCGTACAATGAGCAGTTCTTC
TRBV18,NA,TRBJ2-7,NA,CASSPTGQTTLPGSSEQYF,TGTGCCAGCTCACCAACGGGACAAACCACATTGCCCGGGAGTTCTGAGCAGTACTTC
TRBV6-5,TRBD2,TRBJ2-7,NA,CASSYSRYLAGGAYEQYF,TGTGCCAGCAGTTACTCGAGGTATCTAGCGGGAGGGGCCTACGAGCAGTACTTC
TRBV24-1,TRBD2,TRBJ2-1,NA,CATSKREGYNEQFF,TGTGCCACCAGTAAGCGGGAGGGCTACAATGAGCAGTTCTTC
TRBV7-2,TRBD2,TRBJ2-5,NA,CASSLFSVAGTIPQETQYF,TGTGCCAGCAGCTTATTTTCGGTAGCGGGCACGATCCCTCAAGAGACCCAGTACTTC
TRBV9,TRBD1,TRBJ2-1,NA,CASSPLDRGSYNEQFF,TGTGCCAGCAGCCCGTTGGACAGGGGAAGCTACAATGAGCAGTTCTTC
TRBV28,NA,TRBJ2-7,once,CASSLSPLEQYF,TGTGCCAGCAGTCTCTCACCTCTGGAGCAGTACTTC
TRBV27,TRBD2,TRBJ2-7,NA,CASSQESSGIPTLYEQYF,TGTGCCAGCAGTCAGGAATCTAGCGGGATACCAACCCTCTACGAGCAGTACTTC
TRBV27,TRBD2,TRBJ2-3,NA,CASSFPGGSSDTQYF,TGTGCCAGCAGTTTCCCAGGCGGGAGCTCAGATACGCAGTATTTT
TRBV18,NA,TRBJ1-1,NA,CASSPRYDRPRATEAFF,TGTGCCAGCTCACCACGATACGACAGGCCCCGGGCCACTGAAGCTTTCTTT
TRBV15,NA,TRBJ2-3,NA,CATSRGGGGYRDTQYF,TGTGCCACCAGCAGGGGGGGAGGAGGGTACAGAGATACGCAGTATTTT
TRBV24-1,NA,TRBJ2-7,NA,CATSDFHSHEQYF,TGTGCCACCAGTGATTTTCACAGCCACGAGCAGTACTTC